One and the same sample provided the 27 T cell receptor beta chains below, sequenced in a study of shared clonotypes between healthy human individuals. Using immunoSEQ multiplex PCR, the repertoire was profiled, and TCRdb retains in-frame clones only, with some absent. The sample lists millions of clones, more than 80% seen once, with around 0.14% in the top ten. The sample consisted of naive CD4+ T cells sorted from blood. Subset here: CD45RA+ positively selected. These receptors were taken from a man between 18 and 29 years old in good health.

Details on this clone: Other nucleotide sequences from this sample produce the same CDR3. The V call is TRBV30, the J call TRBJ1-4; D not certain. Trimming cost V 2 bases and J 5 bases, with 3 bases left between them. Germline lookup yields CDR1 GTSNPN and CDR2 SVGIG (reference sequence). This CDR3 has 11 residues. Here the CDR3 DNA reads TGTGCCTGGAGTATGAATGAAAAACTGTTTTTT. This codes for CAWSMNEKLFF.

V gene TRBV10-2 combines with J gene TRBJ1-5, with unresolved D. The V gene lost 3 bases and the J gene lost 0 bases, with 18 bases spanning the gap. CDR1 and CDR2 from the germline V gene are WSHSY and SAAADI. There are 18 residues in the CDR3. CDR3 sequence: CASSDEALGLYSNQPQHF. The CDR3 DNA is TGCGCCAGCAGTGACGAGGCCTTAGGGCTCTATAGCAATCAGCCCCAGCATTTT.

The chain employs TRBV7-2 and TRBJ2-7; 9 bases agree with TRBD1. Per the germline V gene, CDR1 is SGHTA and CDR2 is FQGNSA. The length of the CDR3 is 16 residues. Germline trimming cut 5 bases from V and 4 bases from J; bases unmatched to any gene: 12. The DNA for the CDR3 is TGTGCCAGCAGCAGACTGGGACAGGGAAATTCGTACGAGCAGTACTTC. Protein: CASSRLGQGNSYEQYF. The full variable domain, its missing parts supplied by reference TRBV7-2 and TRBJ2-7, is GAGVSQSPSNKVTEKGKDVELRCDPISGHTALYWYRQSLGQGLEFLIYFQGNSAPDKSGLPSDRFSAERTGGSVSTLTIQRTQQEDSAVYLCASSRLGQGNSYEQYFGPGTRLTVT.

The genes are TRBV6-5 and TRBJ2-7; 7 nucleotides match TRBD2. CDR3 length: 14 amino acids. The germline CDR1 and CDR2 sequences are MNHEY and SVGAGI. V lost 6 bases to trimming and J lost 2 bases; unmatched junction nucleotides: 7. CDR3 nucleotides: TGTGCCAGCAGAGCCGGTGCGGGAGCCTACGAGCAGTACTTC. Amino acids: CASRAGAGAYEQYF.

The J gene is TRBJ2-7, the V gene TRBV5-1; D possibly corresponds to TRBD1 (6 bases). V was shortened by 5 bases and J by 1 base, with 13 bases between the two germline ends. Per germline, CDR1 SGHRS and CDR2 YFSETQ. This CDR3 spans 14 amino acids. CDR3 residues: CASRRQASSYEQYF. Written as DNA, the CDR3 is TGCGCCAGCAGAAGACAGGCCTCATCCTACGAGCAGTACTTC.

The chain employs TRBV5-1 and TRBJ2-1; TRBD2 matches 13 bases. The length of the CDR3 is 16 residues. Germline V gives CDR1 SGHRS, CDR2 YFSETQ. J was trimmed by 5 bases and V by 4 bases; bases with no gene match: 6. In nucleotides, the CDR3 is TGCGCCAGCAGCCTCGGGGGGACTAGCGGGGACAATGAGCAGTTCTTC. Its translation: CASSLGGTSGDNEQFF.

This chain links TRBV9 with TRBJ1-6; D call uncertain. This CDR3 spans 16 amino acids. V was shortened by 4 bases and J by 4 bases, with 15 bases between the two germline ends. CDR1 is SGDLS, CDR2 YYNGEE, per germline. DNA for the CDR3: TGTGCCAGCAGCCTTAGGTCGGAGGCTTATAATTCACCCCTCCACTTT. Protein product: CASSLRSEAYNSPLHF.

The chain carries TRBV11-2 and TRBJ2-2; 8 positions match TRBD1. This CDR3 is built from 14 residues. The V gene's germline CDR1 is SGHAT and CDR2 FQNNGV. The J segment lost 7 bases and the V segment lost 6 bases, leaving 7 bases of the junction unmatched. This CDR3 reads CASRLTGEVGELFF. CDR3 in DNA: TGTGCCAGCAGACTGACAGGGGAGGTCGGGGAGCTGTTTTTT.

In the case of this clone: Other DNA sequences in this specimen translate into the identical CDR3. The genes are TRBV6-1 and TRBJ1-5; D is possibly TRBD1 (5 bases). V shed 4 bases and J shed 0 bases, with 7 bases lying between them. Germline CDR1 and CDR2: MNHNS and SASEGT. CDR3 length: 14 amino acids. The CDR3 region is CASSVGDSNQPQHF. The DNA for the CDR3 is TGTGCCAGCAGTGTAGGGGATAGCAATCAGCCCCAGCATTTT.

The chain uses TRBV5-4 and TRBJ2-3, with 10 bases fitting TRBD2. Germline V gene lookup returns CDR1 SGHNT and CDR2 YYREEE (reference sequence). Germline trimming cut 2 bases from V and 1 base from J; bases unmatched to any gene: 1. This CDR3 is built from 15 residues. For the CDR3, the DNA is TGTGCCAGCAGCTTTGGGACTAGCGGCACAGATACGCAGTATTTT. Its protein product is CASSFGTSGTDTQYF.

This chain joins TRBV7-9 and TRBJ2-5; D possibly corresponds to TRBD1 (6 bases). V lost 6 bases, J lost 0 bases, and 17 bases lay in between. The germline gives CDR1 SEHNR, CDR2 FQNEAQ (reference sequence). The CDR3 runs 16 residues. The CDR3 coding sequence is TGTGCCAGCAGGGTATCGGCAGGGGTGTACCAAGAGACCCAGTACTTC. The encoded protein is CASRVSAGVYQETQYF.

The V gene is TRBV5-1, the J gene TRBJ2-7, with D hard to call. The CDR3 loop spans 14 amino acids. From germline, CDR1 is SGHRS and CDR2 YFSETQ. The V end was cut by 4 bases, the J end by 2 bases, with 13 bases between. CDR3 DNA sequence: TGCGCCAGCAGCCCACAAGGTGCCGCCTACGAGCAGTACTTC. It specifies CASSPQGAAYEQYF.

A single count supports this clone. The chain links TRBV5-6 to TRBJ1-2, with 8 bases identical to TRBD1. The CDR3 totals 12 residues. The junction had 3 bases not matched to a gene; V was cut back by 3 bases and J by 8 bases. Germline assignment: CDR1 SGHDT and CDR2 YYEEEE. CDR3 coding DNA: TGTGCCAGCAGCTCGACAGGGGTCGGCTACACCTTC. It translates to CASSSTGVGYTF. The whole variable domain, filled in from reference TRBV5-6 and TRBJ1-2, reads DAGVTQSPTHLIKTRGQQVTLRCSPKSGHDTVSWYQQALGQGPQFIFQYYEEEERQRGNFPDRFSGHQFPNYSSELNVNALLLGDSALYLCASSSTGVGYTFGSGTRLTVV.

The chain carries TRBV29-1 and TRBJ2-1, with D perhaps matching TRBD2 (6 bases). The ends were cut back, 7 bases at V and 12 bases at J, with 13 bases in the middle. CDR3 length equals 10 residues. The germline gives CDR1 SQVTM, CDR2 ANQGSEA. The CDR3: CSAGEVGQFF. DNA for the CDR3: TGCAGCGCCGGGGAGGTGGGGCAGTTCTTC.

This clone was seen a single time. V and J are TRBV5-1 and TRBJ2-5; no clear D. The CDR3 extends over 15 amino acids. The germline CDR1 and CDR2 sequences are SGHRS and YFSETQ. Trimming took 2 bases from V and 3 from J, leaving 14 bases between them. Here the CDR3 DNA reads TGCGCCAGCAGCTTCGTCGGAAATCGTGAAGAGACCCAGTACTTC. Its protein product is CASSFVGNREETQYF.

The CDR3 nucleotides read TGTGCCAGCAGAAGGGTAGCGGGAGTCAATAATGAGCAGTTCTTC. Residues: CASRRVAGVNNEQFF. V and J are TRBV7-9 and TRBJ2-1; TRBD2 matches at 9 bases. The J segment lost 7 bases and the V segment lost 6 bases, leaving 10 bases of the junction unmatched. Germline CDR1 is SEHNR and CDR2 is FQNEAQ (reference sequence). The length of the CDR3 is 15 residues.

The chain uses TRBV4-1 and TRBJ2-5; 9 positions agree with TRBD2. CDR1 and CDR2 from the germline V gene are MGHRA and YSYEKL. The trim removed 4 bases at V and 11 bases at J, leaving 14 bases unmatched. The CDR3 has 15 amino acids. CDR3 in DNA: TGCGCCAGCAGCCCGTTAGCGGGGGCGCGGCGGGAGCAGTACTTC. It yields the protein CASSPLAGARREQYF.

The gene calls are TRBV6-1 and TRBJ2-3; D possibly corresponds to TRBD2 (6 bases). The CDR3 is made up of 15 amino acids. The V end was cut by 4 bases, the J end by 8 bases, with 19 bases between. The germline V gene has CDR1 MNHNS and CDR2 SASEGT. The CDR3 nucleotides read TGTGCCAGCAGTGGGCAGCTCGGCGGGGCAGGTACGCAGTATTTT. It translates to CASSGQLGGAGTQYF.

The rearrangement joins TRBV7-2 to TRBJ2-5, with D possibly TRBD2 on 7 matching bases. This CDR3 has 14 residues. The V gene lost 5 bases and the J gene lost 5 bases, with 15 bases spanning the gap. Per the germline V gene, CDR1 is SGHTA and CDR2 is FQGNSA. CDR3: CASSPLGGGETQYF. DNA of the CDR3: TGTGCCAGCAGCCCCCTGGGAGGGGGGGAGACCCAGTACTTC.

This clone was seen only once. Other DNA variants within this sample encode the same CDR3. The chain uses TRBV2 and TRBJ2-1; a possible D gene is TRBD1 (6 bases). This CDR3 has 12 residues. With 3 bases removed from V and 8 bases from J, the gap between germline ends came to 8 bases. Germline V CDR1 and CDR2: SNHLY, FYNNEI. The CDR3 region is CASSEQGYEQFF. In nucleotides, the CDR3 is TGTGCCAGCAGTGAGCAGGGGTATGAGCAGTTCTTC.

There are a few counts of this clone. The chain combines TRBV5-4 with TRBJ1-2; the match to TRBD1 covers 8 bases. The trim removed 3 bases at V and 2 bases at J, leaving 3 bases unmatched. CDR1 is SGHNT, CDR2 YYREEE, per germline (reference sequence). This CDR3 spans 14 amino acids. This CDR3 reads CASSWGQANYGYTF. The CDR3 region has the DNA TGTGCCAGCAGCTGGGGACAGGCCAACTATGGCTACACCTTC.

The chain uses TRBV6-1 and TRBJ1-2; 8 positions agree with TRBD1. CDR3 length: 16 residues. Germline V gene lookup returns CDR1 MNHNS and CDR2 SASEGT. The V segment lost 2 bases and the J segment 4 bases; nucleotides outside the gene matches: 9. The CDR3 DNA is TGTGCCAGCAGTGAACAGGGAGACGGACAGGGCTATGGCTACACCTTC. Amino acid sequence: CASSEQGDGQGYGYTF.

V is TRBV21-1 and J is TRBJ1-2; TRBD1, the table's D call, lacks a check against the DNA. TRBV21-1 is a recognized pseudogene. This CDR3 comprises 15 residues. CDR3 nucleotide sequence: TGTGCCAGCAGCAACCGGACAGGGGGCCCCTATGGCTACACCTTC. Its protein product is CASSNRTGGPYGYTF.

As concerns this clone: Sequence at one end of the junction differs from germline and may be a read error. The chain carries TRBV15 and TRBJ2-3; D perhaps matches TRBD1 (6 bases). CDR1 and CDR2 from the germline V gene are LNHNV and YYDKDF (reference sequence). CDR3 length equals 13 residues. CDR3 in amino acids: CATSKSTGTNTPF. The CDR3 region has the DNA TGTGCCACCAGCAAAAGTACCGGGACAAATACGCCCTTT.

About this clone itself: The junction and the germline gene differ at one end; a read error may be behind it. V is TRBV5-4 and J is TRBJ1-1; a weak D match, TRBD1 (5 bases). Germline CDR1 reads SGHNT; CDR2 reads YYREEE (reference sequence). This CDR3 spans 14 amino acids. The CDR3 DNA follows: TGCGCCAGCAGCGGGCGACAGCGGAACACTGAAGCTTTCTTT. The encoded protein is CASSGRQRNTEAFF. Full variable domain (outside the CDR3, taken from reference TRBV5-4 and TRBJ1-1): ETGVTQSPTHLIKTRGQQVTLRCSSQSGHNTVSWYQQALGQGPQFIFQYYREEENGRGNFPPRFSGLQFPNYSSELNVNALELDDSALYLCASSGRQRNTEAFFGQGTRLTVV.

The chain carries TRBV5-8 and TRBJ1-5, with D unclear. V was shortened by 4 bases and J by 3 bases, with 11 bases between the two germline ends. The CDR3 is 14 residues long. CDR1 is SGHTS and CDR2 is YDEGEE in the germline V gene. The CDR3 DNA reads as TGTGCCAGCAGCATGGGCGTTCCCAATCAGCCCCAGCATTTT. Amino acid sequence: CASSMGVPNQPQHF.

Comment on this clone: The same CDR3 also results from other DNA sequences found in this sample. The chain recombines TRBV5-1 with TRBJ2-5, with D perhaps TRBD1 (6 bases). Germline V gene data show CDR1 as SGHRS and CDR2 as YFSETQ. CDR3 length: 13 residues. V gave up 1 base and J gave up 4 bases, with 8 bases separating them. As DNA, the CDR3 is TGCGCCAGCAGCTTGAACAGGGCAGAGACCCAGTACTTC. This translates into CASSLNRAETQYF.